The present T cell receptor (beta chain) was sequenced within a study of tumor-infiltrating lymphocytes in primary liver carcinoma (TCRdb year 2017). About the study as a whole: The five patients, three men and two women aged 30 to 69 years, had hepatocellular carcinoma (four) or combined HCC and intrahepatic cholangiocarcinoma (one). The tumors of the five patients were staged as T1-T3 N0M0, with maximum diameters ranging from 4.2 to 10 cm. Samples yielded roughly 3.65 to 7.5 million productive TCRbeta reads; read depth did not differ significantly between tissue types. For each liver tumor, the study sampled five regions along with adjacent normal tissue and blood, and applied TCRbeta repertoire sequencing, expression microarrays and whole-exome sequencing. TCRbeta repertoire sequencing covered roughly 35 specimens from 5 patients: about 25 tumor regions, 5 adjacent noncancerous liver tissues and 5 peripheral blood samples. To link TCRbeta repertoire diversity to the local molecular phenotype, the 20 to 25 tumor region samples were profiled with Agilent mRNA microarrays. Technical replicate repertoires showed high reproducibility, with mean shared-clone rates about 0.92 and correlation coefficients above 0.95. Results the study describes overall, beyond this receptor: Pairs of tumor regions showed greater repertoire overlap (mean roughly 35%) than tumor-adjacent pairs (17%) or tumor-blood pairs (around 15%), which is consistent with antigen-driven expansion. The top 250 clones accounted for a significantly greater share of the repertoire in tumors than in blood (p = 0.039). Because the samples were bulk and unsorted, CD4+ and CD8+ T cell repertoires could not be compared. Just about 7-25% of top clones turned up in all five regions of a tumor, which suggests spatial heterogeneity among tumor-infiltrating T cells. Only 4 or 5 patients were included in the study, and the authors note that the findings should be validated in a larger study. Only the TCR beta chain was sequenced, so true repertoire diversity is likely underestimated because unpaired alpha chains were not captured.

Taken from cysteine to phenylalanine, the CDR3 has 15 residues. Only the CDR3 region is kept as DNA, spanning 45 bases read in frame from base 1. The germline V gene supplies CDR1 SGHRS and CDR2 YFSETQ. Total RNA and DNA were co-extracted from about 19-30 mg of bulk tissue with the AllPrep DNA/RNA mini kit, without cell sorting. Between late 2015 and early 2016, roughly five patients in China with histopathologically diagnosed primary liver carcinoma had surgical resection. At the time of sampling, the patients had chronic HBV infection and had not received any treatment. Each tumor was sampled at five spatially separated regions: the superior, inferior, left-lateral and right-lateral poles and the tumor centre. Histological examination found more than 85% viable tumor cells in every tumor sample. Fresh tumor and adjacent tissue pieces were bisected; one half was stored in RNAlater at -80°C, the other sent for histology.

On this clonotype: Its antigen is currently not known. At one end, the junction sequence differs from germline, possibly due to a read error.

TCRbeta-specific cDNA was reverse-transcribed from 500 to 550 ng total RNA using a constant-region primer and ProtoScript II reverse transcriptase. TCRbeta libraries were built with three nested multiplex PCR rounds, a slightly modified ARM-PCR procedure. Multiplex TRBV1-TRBV30 forward primers and a Cbeta reverse primer were used in the first two PCR rounds, each of which was run for around 10 cycles. A final 25-cycle PCR with Deep VentR polymerase added sample barcodes and Illumina adapters. Before sequencing, amplicons of 200-500 bp were gel-purified using a QIAquick gel extraction kit. An Illumina HiSeq 2500 was used to sequence the TCRbeta amplicons, generating 250-bp paired-end reads. As for the authors' bioinformatics: Trimmomatic v0.33 was used to quality-trim the reads, and FLASH v1.2.11 was used to merge paired reads so that full CDR3 sequences could be recovered. V, D and J germline segments were assigned to the rearranged TCRbeta sequences using MiGEC v1.2.1b. Clonotype statistics and Shannon-Wiener diversity indices were computed with VDJtools v1.0.0. To reduce sampling bias, subsequent analyses other than the diversity analysis used only the 250 most abundant clonotypes in each sample. Clones were called with MiXCR by TCRdb after fastp trimmed the public reads at Q25, and only in-frame beta chains were retained. Rows are combined by CDR3 protein, so each entry shows the most common genes and DNA. The V and J calls, along with clone size, are taken from TCRdb and not from the paper's own processing. A total of more than 95,000 distinct CDR3 sequences appear in this sample, around 83% of them only once. The ten biggest clones cover 15% to 25% of the sample.

The source is a man in his forties or fifties with primary liver carcinoma and hepatitis B virus infection. The specimen was liver tumor tissue from sampling region 3. The cell subset or site label for this specimen denotes: tumor region T3, left-lateral pole. The V gene is TRBV5-1 and the J gene is TRBJ2-1, and possibly TRBD2, on 6 matching bases. DNA sequence: TGCGCCAGCAGATTGGTTCGGGAGCCCTACAATGAGCGGTTCTTC. It translates as CASRLVREPYNERFF.